These 10 T cell receptor beta chains came from one sample sequenced in a study of blood T cell dynamics during melanoma immunotherapy. Profiled with immunoSEQ multiplex PCR; TCRdb holds only in-frame clones, not every one. The profile shows some 9,100 clones, 85% of them singletons. Sample time point: week 3, after first cycle of checkpoint inhibitor. The source material was blood, sampled from a patient treated with checkpoint blockade. These TCRs come from a human donor with melanoma.

The chain has TRBV6-6 and TRBJ2-7, with 11 positions matching TRBD1. CDR1 MNHNY and CDR2 SVGAGI come from the germline V gene (reference sequence). The length of the CDR3 is 14 residues. Trimming removed 4 bases from V and 5 bases from J; junction bases left unmatched: 4. In nucleotides, the CDR3 is TGTGCCAGCAGTTCAGGACAGGGGGCCCACGAGCAGTACTTC. Protein sequence: CASSSGQGAHEQYF.

The chain uses TRBV5-1 and TRBJ2-5; the match to TRBD2 covers 12 bases. From germline, CDR1 is SGHRS and CDR2 YFSETQ. Trimming took 0 bases from V and 1 from J; bases not matched to a gene: 4. The CDR3 extends over 17 amino acids. CDR3 sequence (DNA): TGCGCCAGCAGCTTGGGCAAGACTAGCGGGGGCCAAGAGACCCAGTACTTC. Amino acid sequence: CASSLGKTSGGQETQYF.

CDR3 coding DNA: TGCGCCAGCAGCTTACCCGGACTAGCGGGGGGGTACCAAGAGACCCAGTACTTC. It is translated as CASSLPGLAGGYQETQYF. The gene calls are TRBV5-1 and TRBJ2-5; 15 bases match TRBD2. Germline V lookup: CDR1 SGHRS, CDR2 YFSETQ. This CDR3 is 18 amino acids long. V shed 2 bases, J shed 0 bases, and the junction held 5 bases outside the gene matches.

The V and J genes are TRBV29-1 and TRBJ2-1; D unresolved. The CDR3 consists of 13 residues. Germline-derived CDR1 and CDR2 are SQVTM and ANQGSEA. Trimming pared 4 bases from V and 9 bases from J, leaving 16 bases between. In DNA form, the CDR3 reads TGCAGCGTTGCCCAGGATTACCCGGGTGAGCAGTTCTTC. Amino acid sequence: CSVAQDYPGEQFF.

The V gene is TRBV19, the J gene TRBJ2-2; possibly TRBD1 or TRBD2 for D (5 bases each). The CDR3 extends over 15 amino acids. Germline V lookup: CDR1 LNHDA, CDR2 SQIVND (reference sequence). V dropped 4 bases and J dropped 6 bases, with 15 bases sitting between them. The DNA for the CDR3 is TGTGCCAGTAGTACTACGCCTCGGGGCGCCGGGGAGCTGTTTTTT. This sequence encodes CASSTTPRGAGELFF.

The chain's CDR3 is CASDNRGRGYTF. The CDR3 DNA follows: TGTGCCAGCGATAACAGGGGCCGCGGCTACACCTTC. The chain links TRBV6-6 to TRBJ1-2; 7 bases match TRBD1. Germline CDR1 reads MNHNY; CDR2 reads SVGAGI (reference sequence). The CDR3 runs to 12 residues. V dropped 8 bases and J dropped 8; count of bases not matched to a gene: 8.

This clone has just one count. The genes are TRBV6-5 and TRBJ1-2; D may be TRBD1 (5 bases). There are 13 residues in the CDR3. Trimming cost V 0 bases and J 7 bases, with 9 bases left between them. The germline V gene encodes CDR1 MNHEY and CDR2 SVGAGI. The CDR3 DNA is TGTGCCAGCAGTTACTCGGGGACTGGTGGCTACACCTTC. Residues: CASSYSGTGGYTF.

The chain is built from TRBV27 and TRBJ1-2, with 8 bases that match TRBD1. The V gene's germline CDR1 is MNHEY and CDR2 SMNVEV (reference sequence). The J segment lost 7 bases and the V segment lost 0 bases, leaving 7 bases of the junction unmatched. The CDR3 has 15 amino acids. This chain's CDR3 is CASSLSGQGAGGYTF. CDR3 bases: TGTGCCAGCAGTTTATCTGGACAGGGAGCGGGTGGCTACACCTTC.

The chain has TRBV11-2 and TRBJ1-6; a weak D match, TRBD1 (5 bases). Between the trimmed V and J ends, which lost 1 base and 0 bases, there was a span of 7 bases. Per the germline V gene, CDR1 is SGHAT and CDR2 is FQNNGV. The CDR3 covers 16 residues. CDR3 in amino acids: CASSLAGDSYNSPLHF. The DNA of the CDR3 is TGTGCCAGCAGCTTAGCGGGGGACTCCTATAATTCACCCCTCCACTTT.

The chain uses TRBV7-2 and TRBJ1-1; D gene unclear. Germline loops: CDR1 SGHTA, CDR2 FQGNSA. This CDR3 contains 13 residues. V gave up 3 bases and J gave up 0 bases, with 5 bases separating them. As DNA, the CDR3 is TGTGCCAGCAGCTTCCTCGTGAACACTGAAGCTTTCTTT. Its translation is CASSFLVNTEAFF.